This T cell receptor (beta chain) was sequenced during a study of blood T cell repertoires in COVID-19. Study at large: The cDNA or gDNA used as material had been derived from T cells, B-cell-depleted T cells, or PBMCs.

Original analysis: Cell counts per sample came from amplifying reference gene primers. Data came from immunoSEQ multiplex PCR; TCRdb stores just in-frame clones and leaves some out. That table is the source of V, J and clone size, and D and trimming were worked out from the DNA. The data show 140,000 or so clones, 75% to 90% seen once. This clone was seen only a few times. CDR1 and CDR2 from the germline V gene are MNHEY and SMNVEV (reference sequence). This CDR3 contains 15 residues. Deletions cut 2 bases from V and 6 bases from J, with 17 bases between. This sequence joins TRBV27 and TRBJ2-7, with D possibly being TRBD1 (6 bases). The sequencing input was peripheral blood. This sequence originates from a man in his 60s with active or convalescent COVID-19. The CDR3 bases are TGTGCCAGCAGTTTAACAGGGACGGGTATCCTCGAGCAGTACTTC. It codes for CASSLTGTGILEQYF.